The 20 T cell receptor beta chains below were found in one sample sequenced in a study of shared clonotypes between healthy human individuals. Assay: immunoSEQ multiplex PCR; the TCRdb copy retains only in-frame clones and omits some. The sample lists hundreds of thousands of clones, 73% seen once, with 1.5% to 2% in the top ten. The sample comprised memory CD4+ T cells sorted from blood. Subset denoted: CD45RA-negative fraction. These receptors were obtained from a woman aged 25 to 39 in good health.

This chain joins TRBV2 and TRBJ1-1; D gene unclear. CDR1 is SNHLY and CDR2 is FYNNEI in the germline V gene. There are 13 residues in the CDR3. Trimming took off 7 bases at V and 5 bases at J, with 14 bases between the two ends. For the CDR3, the DNA is TGTGCCAGCACCCAAGGGTGGGGTACTGAAGCTTTCTTT. Its protein product is CASTQGWGTEAFF.

CDR3 DNA: TGCGCCAGCAGCCACCGACAGGGACGGAGCAATCAGCCCCAGCATTTT. Translating gives CASSHRQGRSNQPQHF. The J gene is TRBJ1-5, the V gene TRBV4-1, with 7 bases fitting TRBD1. Trimming removed 3 bases from V and 1 base from J; junction bases left unmatched: 6. Per the germline V gene, CDR1 is MGHRA and CDR2 is YSYEKL. CDR3 length equals 16 residues.

The chain links TRBV5-1 to TRBJ2-7; D possibly matches TRBD1 or TRBD2 (5 bases each). CDR1 is SGHRS and CDR2 is YFSETQ in the germline V gene. The CDR3 runs 14 residues. With 3 bases removed from V and 12 bases from J, the gap between germline ends came to 22 bases. The CDR3: CASSSGTNGVLVYF. The CDR3 DNA follows: TGCGCCAGCAGCTCCGGGACCAACGGTGTCTTGGTGTACTTC.

The chain couples TRBV6-4 to TRBJ1-4; TRBD1 might be the D (5 bases). The germline V gene has CDR1 MRHNA and CDR2 SNTAGT. The V gene lost 2 bases and the J gene lost 6 bases, with 16 bases spanning the gap. The CDR3 is 16 residues long. CDR3 DNA sequence: TGTGCCAGCAGTGACACCCGGGGGGGGGAGGATGAAAAACTGTTTTTT. Its translation: CASSDTRGGEDEKLFF.

V usage is TRBV7-8 and J usage is TRBJ1-1; D not certain. The CDR3 covers 13 residues. Trimming left V 5 bases short and J 7 bases short, with 14 bases between. From germline, CDR1 is SGHVS and CDR2 FQNEAQ. In nucleotides, the CDR3 is TGTGCCAGCAGCCAGCGTCTCTTGAGTGAAGCTTTCTTT. Its protein product is CASSQRLLSEAFF. The whole variable domain, filled in from reference TRBV7-8 and TRBJ1-1, reads GAGVSQSPRYKVAKRGQDVALRCDPISGHVSLFWYQQALGQGPEFLTYFQNEAQLDKSGLPSDRFFAERPEGSVSTLKIQRTQQEDSAVYLCASSQRLLSEAFFGQGTRLTVV.

Comment on this clone: A far bigger clonotype differs at one base, so this is likely a read error. The chain recombines TRBV25-1 with TRBJ1-5, with 7 bases that match TRBD1. CDR1 is MGHDK and CDR2 is SYGVNS in the germline V gene. The CDR3 sequence is 15 residues long. The CDR3 DNA follows: TGTGCCAGCAGTGGTTCCGGAGGGGGCAATCAGCTCCAGCATTTT. This codes for CASSGSGGGNQLQHF.

The rearrangement links TRBV7-2 to TRBJ1-4; weak D call: TRBD1 (5 bases). V lost 5 bases, J lost 5 bases, and 12 bases lay in between. Germline CDR1 SGHTA, CDR2 FQGNSA. The CDR3 runs 14 residues. Here the CDR3 DNA reads TGTGCCAGCAGCCCGGGGGTGTCCAATGAAAAACTGTTTTTT. Amino acid sequence: CASSPGVSNEKLFF.

This clone showed up just a few times. The J gene is TRBJ2-5, the V gene TRBV29-1; possible D gene TRBD1, 6 bases. CDR3 length: 13 residues. Germline assignment: CDR1 SQVTM and CDR2 ANQGSEA. V gave up 8 bases and J gave up 5 bases, with 18 bases separating them. The CDR3 DNA reads TGCAGCCATCGGATAAACAGGGAGGAGACCCAGTACTTC. It specifies CSHRINREETQYF.

The gene calls are TRBV6-4 and TRBJ2-1; tentatively, D is TRBD1 (5 bases). The V end was cut by 2 bases, the J end by 5 bases, with 13 bases between. There are 15 residues in the CDR3. From germline, CDR1 is MRHNA and CDR2 SNTAGT. The CDR3 nucleotides read TGTGCCAGCAGTGACGATGGGGCGGAAGACAATGAGCAGTTCTTC. It yields the protein CASSDDGAEDNEQFF.

This chain joins TRBV13 and TRBJ1-1; the match to TRBD1 covers 9 bases. The CDR3 is 15 residues long. V was pared by 5 bases and J by 2 bases, with 6 bases of the junction left unmatched. Germline V gene lookup returns CDR1 PRHDT and CDR2 FYEKMQ (reference sequence). CDR3 in amino acids: CASSPWGQGNTEAFF. DNA of the CDR3: TGTGCCAGCAGCCCATGGGGACAGGGTAACACTGAAGCTTTCTTT.

This rearrangement joins TRBV6-5 to TRBJ1-1, with D perhaps TRBD1 (6 bases). V lost 2 bases to trimming and J lost 6 bases, with 13 bases between them. Germline CDR1 reads MNHEY; CDR2 reads SVGAGI. There are 14 residues in the CDR3. The CDR3 DNA is TGTGCCAGCAGTTACGATGGGGGCATCTCTGAAGCTTTCTTT. Its translation is CASSYDGGISEAFF.

V gene TRBV13 combines with J gene TRBJ1-1; TRBD1 matches 9 bases. Trimming cost V 0 bases and J 1 base; bases outside gene matches: 9. The CDR3 length is 18 residues. The V gene's germline CDR1 is PRHDT and CDR2 FYEKMQ (reference sequence). The CDR3 reads CASSLGADRGKGNTEAFF. In nucleotides, the CDR3 is TGTGCCAGCAGCTTAGGGGCCGACAGGGGGAAGGGGAACACTGAAGCTTTCTTT.

V usage is TRBV5-1 and J usage is TRBJ2-1, with TRBD2 identical over 10 bases. Per the germline V gene, CDR1 is SGHRS and CDR2 is YFSETQ. V lost 7 bases and J lost 7; bases outside the gene matches: 17. The CDR3 covers 17 residues. This CDR3 reads CASGTSNLAGAQNEQFF. In DNA, the CDR3 is TGCGCCAGCGGCACCTCCAACCTAGCGGGAGCACAAAATGAGCAGTTCTTC.

This clone appeared a single time. The V call is TRBV7-2, the J call TRBJ2-3, with D unresolved. V lost 11 bases and J lost 0, with 12 bases in between. The CDR3 consists of 13 residues. Germline V gene lookup returns CDR1 SGHTA and CDR2 FQGNSA. This chain's CDR3 is CAEEHPSTDTQYF. In DNA form, the CDR3 reads TGTGCCGAGGAGCACCCGAGCACAGATACGCAGTATTTT.

This clone was recorded only once. The chain combines TRBV10-3 with TRBJ1-4, with D maybe TRBD1 (5 bases). The CDR3 loop spans 15 amino acids. The germline V gene encodes CDR1 ENHRY and CDR2 SYGVKD. V shed 3 bases and J shed 5 bases, with 13 bases lying between them. CDR3 in DNA: TGTGCCATCAGTGAACGAGGACAAACAAATGAAAAACTGTTTTTT. It is translated as CAISERGQTNEKLFF.

The rearrangement links TRBV28 to TRBJ2-7; 9 bases agree with TRBD2. The CDR3 is 15 amino acids. Germline V gives CDR1 MDHEN, CDR2 SYDVKM. Trimming cost V 2 bases and J 0 bases; bases outside gene matches: 2. CDR3 loop: CASSLVSGSSYEQYF. CDR3 DNA sequence: TGTGCCAGCAGTTTAGTTAGCGGGAGCTCCTACGAGCAGTACTTC. Supplemented by reference TRBV28 and TRBJ2-7, the full variable domain reads DVKVTQSSRYLVKRTGEKVFLECVQDMDHENMFWYRQDPGLGLRLIYFSYDVKMKEKGDIPEGYSVSREKKERFSLILESASTNQTSMYLCASSLVSGSSYEQYFGPGTRLTVT.

The chain has TRBV5-5 and TRBJ1-1, with D hard to call. CDR3 length equals 15 residues. Trimming shortened V by 0 bases and J by 6 bases, and 15 bases separated the two germline ends. Per germline, CDR1 SGHKS and CDR2 YYEKEE (reference sequence). CDR3 residues: CASSLGIYSDAEAFF. Written as DNA, the CDR3 is TGTGCCAGCAGCTTGGGTATATACTCAGACGCTGAAGCTTTCTTT.

This chain uses TRBV2 with TRBJ1-1; tentative D call: TRBD1 (6 bases). Germline loops: CDR1 SNHLY, CDR2 FYNNEI. This CDR3 has 13 residues. Trimming cost V 6 bases and J 4 bases, with 12 bases left between them. The CDR3 here is CASRLQGSTEAFF. CDR3 DNA: TGTGCCAGCAGACTACAGGGTAGCACTGAAGCTTTCTTT.

The chain joins TRBV23-1 to TRBJ1-2; TRBD1 matches at 7 bases. TRBV23-1 is an ORF, with its function uncertain. The CDR3 totals 15 residues. J lost 3 bases, V lost 2 bases, and 6 bases had no gene match. CDR3 residues: CASSQRHQGDYGYTF. The DNA of the CDR3 is TGCGCCAGCAGTCAACGCCATCAGGGGGACTATGGCTACACCTTC.

The chain joins TRBV6-5 to TRBJ1-1, with 7 bases matching TRBD1. The CDR3 runs 12 residues. Trimming cost V 8 bases and J 5 bases; bases outside gene matches: 5. Germline V gene lookup returns CDR1 MNHEY and CDR2 SVGAGI. CDR3 loop: CASRQGGTEAFF. The DNA for the CDR3 is TGTGCCAGCCGACAGGGTGGGACTGAAGCTTTCTTT.